This is a list of T cell receptor beta chains from one sample in a study of cytomegalovirus exposure and HLA in healthy donors. TCRdb's table, derived via immunoSEQ multiplex PCR, lists solely in-frame clones and lacks some. The data show around 150,000 clones, approximately 82% seen once. Sequenced: PBMCs. All receptors derive from a young man in good health and CMV-seropositive. CDR3s include the opening cysteine and the closing phenylalanine or tryptophan. The D gene is left open where the match is weak. Some rows have no size entry. The others give once, few or many, or a class for an expanded clone.

v_call	cdr3_length	j_call	d_call	clone_size	cdr3_aa	cdr3_nt
TRBV10-1	13	TRBJ2-1	-	-	CASSTGAYNEQFF	TGCGCCAGCAGCACTGGTGCCTACAATGAGCAGTTCTTC
TRBV21-1	15	TRBJ2-7	-	-	CAIYRRGSPRWEQYF	TGTGCCATCTACCGTAGAGGGTCCCCCCGCTGGGAGCAGTACTTC
TRBV2	14	TRBJ2-1	-	-	CASIDRMTYNEQFF	TGTGCCAGCATAGACAGAATGACCTACAATGAGCAGTTCTTC
TRBV2	13	TRBJ1-2	-	few	CASSDFQSYGYTF	TGTGCCAGCAGTGATTTCCAGTCCTATGGCTACACCTTC
TRBV2	15	TRBJ2-2	TRBD2	-	CASTGGGLLTGELFF	TGTGCCAGCACCGGGGGGGGACTCCTCACCGGGGAGCTGTTTTTT
TRBV27	13	TRBJ2-4	-	-	CASSPQGPRIQYF	TGTGCCAGCAGCCCCCAGGGCCCCCGCATTCAGTACTTC
TRBV4-1	17	TRBJ2-3	TRBD1	-	CASSHAPGQGNTDTQYF	TGCGCCAGCAGCCATGCTCCGGGACAGGGAAACACAGATACGCAGTATTTT
TRBV6-1	13	TRBJ1-5	-	-	CASTEMGNQPQHF	TGTGCCAGCACAGAAATGGGCAATCAGCCCCAGCATTTT
TRBV28	14	TRBJ1-1	-	few	CASRGRQLNTEAFF	TGTGCCAGCAGGGGCCGACAGCTAAACACTGAAGCTTTCTTT
TRBV5-1	14	TRBJ2-7	-	-	CASSQGTLKGEQYF	TGCGCCAGCAGCCAGGGGACATTAAAAGGCGAGCAGTACTTC
TRBV19	13	TRBJ1-5	-	-	CASSEQRNQPQHF	TGTGCCAGTAGTGAACAGCGCAATCAGCCCCAGCATTTT
TRBV6-1	13	TRBJ1-6	TRBD1	once	CATMDRGSSPLHF	TGTGCCACCATGGACAGGGGGAGTTCACCCCTCCACTTT
TRBV29-1	13	TRBJ2-3	TRBD2	-	CSVSGTSPSEQYF	TGCAGCGTATCCGGGACTAGCCCGAGCGAGCAGTATTTT
TRBV5-6	12	TRBJ1-2	-	-	CASSGGSFGYTF	TGTGCCAGCAGCGGAGGGTCGTTTGGCTACACCTTC
TRBV4-1	17	TRBJ2-3	-	-	CASSQGRARGIRDTQYF	TGCGCCAGCAGCCAGGGAAGGGCCAGGGGCATACGGGATACGCAGTATTTT